These 31 T cell receptor beta chains share one sample of origin, sequenced in a study of spatial heterogeneity in lung cancer. Time point: sample taken at primary tumor resection. Unsorted whole RNA from tumor, nontumor lung or frozen PBMC underwent sequencing. In TCRdb, the 5' RACE reads were re-called with MiXCR into one record per CDR3 protein. The sample includes 40,000 or so distinct CDR3 sequences, less than 5.5% seen only once; the top ten take just over 25%. Sequencing used PBMCs, obtained at surgery. These receptors were collected from a female donor with early-stage non-small cell lung cancer.

This clonotype has a count of ten or more. V usage is TRBV14 and J usage is TRBJ2-3; TRBD2 matches 11 bases. The J segment lost 5 bases and the V segment lost 4 bases, leaving 17 bases of the junction unmatched. CDR1 and CDR2 (germline): SGHDN, FVKESK. The CDR3 contains 19 residues. CDR3 loop: CASSPLLAGEGWSGDTQYF. The CDR3 coding sequence is TGTGCCAGCAGCCCGCTACTAGCGGGGGAAGGATGGTCAGGAGATACGCAGTATTTT.

At least ten counts were recorded for this clonotype. J is TRBJ2-7 and V is TRBV2; perhaps D is TRBD1 or TRBD2 (5 bases each). Per the germline V gene, CDR1 is SNHLY and CDR2 is FYNNEI. V lost 5 bases, J lost 4 bases, and 21 bases lay in between. This CDR3 has 16 amino acids. The CDR3 DNA reads TGTGCCAGCAGTCTCCGGGACCCCCGCGATGGGTACGAGCAGTACTTC. Translating gives CASSLRDPRDGYEQYF.

The chain combines TRBV7-8 with TRBJ1-1, with D maybe TRBD1 (6 bases). The ends were cut back, 4 bases at V and 1 base at J, with 16 bases in the middle. Germline CDR1 and CDR2: SGHVS and FQNEAQ. The CDR3 extends over 16 amino acids. CDR3 protein: CASSYPIPGQNTEAFF. The CDR3 nucleotides read TGTGCCAGCAGCTATCCCATACCGGGACAGAACACTGAAGCTTTCTTT. Variable domain in full (rest from reference TRBV7-8 and TRBJ1-1): GAGVSQSPRYKVAKRGQDVALRCDPISGHVSLFWYQQALGQGPEFLTYFQNEAQLDKSGLPSDRFFAERPEGSVSTLKIQRTQQEDSAVYLCASSYPIPGQNTEAFFGQGTRLTVV.

This clonotype was detected ten times or more. The genes are TRBV12-3 or TRBV12-4 and TRBJ2-3; D possibly corresponds to TRBD1 (6 bases). The CDR3 loop spans 15 amino acids. The V end was cut by 4 bases, the J end by 4 bases, with 15 bases between. For the CDR3, the DNA is TGTGCCAGCAGTTATACAGGGTCGAGGGCAGATACGCAGTATTTT. Its translation: CASSYTGSRADTQYF.

As to this clonotype: This may come from a read error, since a much larger clone is one base off. The rearrangement links TRBV20-1 to TRBJ2-7; D is uncertain. Germline-derived CDR1 and CDR2 are DFQATT and SNEGSKA (reference sequence). CDR3 length equals 15 residues. Trimming took 0 bases from V and 2 from J, leaving 14 bases between them. The CDR3 is CSARDLARKPYEQYF. The CDR3 coding sequence is TGCAGTGCTAGAGATCTGGCCAGGAAGCCCTACGAGCAGTACTTC.

This clonotype was seen ten or more times. The chain couples TRBV5-5 to TRBJ1-1; D unclear. V was trimmed by 4 bases and J by 0 bases, leaving 7 bases between them. This CDR3 region has 13 residues. From germline, CDR1 is SGHKS and CDR2 YYEKEE (reference sequence). This CDR3 is CASSIRLNTEAFF. CDR3 in DNA: TGTGCCAGCAGCATACGACTGAACACTGAAGCTTTCTTT.

In its sample, this clonotype was seen many times. The V call is TRBV10-2, the J call TRBJ1-1; no definite D call. Germline assignment: CDR1 WSHSY and CDR2 SAAADI. The CDR3 runs to 16 residues. Trimming took off 2 bases at V and 2 bases at J, with 15 bases between the two ends. The CDR3 region has the DNA TGCGCCAGCAGTGAGGCTATCCTCATAGAAAACACTGAAGCTTTCTTT. Translating it yields CASSEAILIENTEAFF.

The rearrangement joins TRBV7-2 to TRBJ1-1; no definite D call. There are 14 residues in the CDR3. The V end was cut by 2 bases, the J end by 5 bases, with 12 bases between. Germline V gives CDR1 SGHTA, CDR2 FQGNSA. This CDR3 reads CASSLMRLQTEAFF. The CDR3 DNA follows: TGTGCCAGCAGCTTAATGCGGCTCCAGACTGAAGCTTTCTTT.

This clonotype came up many times. The chain employs TRBV6-5 and TRBJ2-5, with D maybe TRBD2 (7 bases). V shed 6 bases and J shed 1 base, with 15 bases lying between them. The CDR3 is 15 residues long. CDR1 is MNHEY and CDR2 is SVGAGI in the germline V gene. This chain's CDR3 is CASRGGGDVQETQYF. CDR3 sequence (DNA): TGTGCCAGCAGAGGGGGGGGCGACGTCCAAGAGACCCAGTACTTC.

This clonotype was seen at least ten times. This chain links TRBV2 with TRBJ2-3; 7 nucleotides match TRBD1. Germline trimming cut 6 bases from V and 3 bases from J; bases unmatched to any gene: 6. Germline V gene sequence: CDR1 SNHLY, CDR2 FYNNEI. The CDR3 consists of 14 residues. The CDR3 coding sequence is TGTGCCAGCAGAAGTCTACAGGGGACAGATACGCAGTATTTT. Amino acids: CASRSLQGTDTQYF.

This clonotype has only a few counts. This rearrangement joins TRBV4-3 to TRBJ1-6; the D gene is possibly TRBD1 (6 bases). This CDR3 is built from 16 residues. Germline assignment: CDR1 LGHNA and CDR2 YSLEER. Trimming removed 0 bases at V and 6 bases at J, with 12 bases between. The DNA for the CDR3 is TGCGCCAGCAGCCAAGAGGCGGGGGCGCGTAATTCACCCCTCCACTTT. Its translation: CASSQEAGARNSPLHF.

This clonotype was counted only a few times. The genes are TRBV5-8 and TRBJ1-6, with D unclear. Germline CDR1 reads SGHTS; CDR2 reads YDEGEE. The CDR3 has 14 amino acids. The ends were cut back, 2 bases at V and 7 bases at J, with 10 bases in the middle. The CDR3 region is CASSFMQGNSPLHF. The DNA for the CDR3 is TGTGCCAGCAGCTTTATGCAAGGGAATTCACCCCTCCACTTT.

This clonotype has ten or more counts. The genes are TRBV29-1 and TRBJ1-5; the match to TRBD1 covers 7 bases. J gave up 3 bases and V 2 bases, and 4 bases lay outside the gene matches. CDR3 size: 14 residues. Germline CDR1 reads SQVTM; CDR2 reads ANQGSEA. The CDR3 protein is CSVEPRGFNQPQHF. CDR3 DNA: TGCAGCGTTGAACCCAGGGGGTTCAATCAGCCCCAGCATTTT.

V and J are TRBV5-4 and TRBJ2-1, with 14 bases that match TRBD2. CDR1 and CDR2 (germline): SGHNT, YYREEE (reference sequence). V trimming: 0 bases; J trimming: 9 bases; junction bases outside the gene matches: 5. The CDR3 contains 16 residues. The CDR3 region is CASSLVATSGGGEQFF. The CDR3 bases are TGTGCCAGCAGCTTGGTAGCGACTAGCGGGGGGGGTGAGCAGTTCTTC.

This clonotype appeared many times. CDR3 nucleotide sequence: TGCGCCAGCAGCCACCCCACGCTTTTAGCGGGGGGGTCAGAGACCCAGTACTTC. It specifies CASSHPTLLAGGSETQYF. This chain connects TRBV4-1 to TRBJ2-5, with 11 bases lining up with TRBD2. CDR1 is MGHRA, CDR2 YSYEKL, per germline. There are 18 residues in the CDR3. Trimming cost V 3 bases and J 4 bases; bases outside gene matches: 13.

This clonotype was recorded many times. The V and J genes are TRBV30 and TRBJ2-1; TRBD1 agrees at 9 bases. The CDR3 loop spans 12 amino acids. Trimming took 5 bases from V and 7 from J; bases not matched to a gene: 3. Germline CDR1 GTSNPN, CDR2 SVGIG (reference sequence). The CDR3 loop is CAWGQGSNEQFF. In nucleotides, the CDR3 is TGTGCCTGGGGACAGGGGTCGAATGAGCAGTTCTTC.

This clonotype was seen ten or more times. This chain connects TRBV11-2 to TRBJ1-5; D remains ambiguous. CDR1 is SGHAT, CDR2 FQNNGV, per germline. The CDR3 runs to 14 residues. Trimming left V 1 base short and J 1 base short, with 5 bases between. CDR3 loop: CASSLGFSNQPQHF. CDR3 bases: TGTGCCAGCAGCTTAGGATTCAGCAATCAGCCCCAGCATTTT.

This clonotype was seen repeatedly, ten times or more. The chain carries TRBV30 and TRBJ2-7; D perhaps matches TRBD2 (7 bases). CDR3 length equals 13 residues. Germline V gene lookup returns CDR1 GTSNPN and CDR2 SVGIG (reference sequence). V was pared by 2 bases and J by 5 bases, with 13 bases between. The CDR3 loop reads CAWSIGGLNEQYF. The DNA of the CDR3 is TGTGCCTGGAGTATCGGGGGGCTGAACGAGCAGTACTTC.

This clonotype appeared a few times. V and J are TRBV24-1 and TRBJ1-2; D is unresolved. Trimming removed 2 bases from V and 7 bases from J, with 7 bases in between. CDR1 and CDR2 from the germline V gene are KGHDR and SFDVKD. This CDR3 contains 12 residues. CDR3 amino acids: CATSDSETGYTF. CDR3 sequence (DNA): TGTGCCACCAGTGATTCTGAGACTGGCTACACCTTC.

The sample holds many counts of this clonotype. The chain has TRBV20-1 and TRBJ1-2; D may be TRBD1 (6 bases). The length of the CDR3 is 14 residues. V gave up 3 bases and J gave up 7 bases, with 18 bases separating them. Germline V gene data show CDR1 as DFQATT and CDR2 as SNEGSKA (reference sequence). CDR3 sequence: CSARTVGRGIGYTF. The DNA of the CDR3 is TGCAGTGCTAGGACGGTGGGCAGGGGAATTGGCTACACCTTC.

This clonotype was counted at least ten times. This chain connects TRBV19 to TRBJ2-7, with D perhaps given as TRBD1 or TRBD2 (6 bases each). CDR3 length: 13 amino acids. V lost 3 bases and J lost 6, with 12 bases in between. From germline, CDR1 is LNHDA and CDR2 SQIVND (reference sequence). CDR3 DNA: TGTGCCAGTAGTATGAATTGGGGGGCCGAGCAGTACTTC. Protein: CASSMNWGAEQYF.

This clonotype was counted ten times or more. The rearrangement joins TRBV12-5 to TRBJ2-1; TRBD1 agrees at 8 bases. The length of the CDR3 is 18 residues. CDR1 LGHNT and CDR2 FRNRAP come from the germline V gene. With V trimmed by 0 bases and J by 4 bases, 11 bases remained unmatched. CDR3 protein: CASGLVTVGQGVYNEQFF. Written as DNA, the CDR3 is TGTGCTAGTGGTTTGGTAACGGTAGGACAGGGAGTTTACAATGAGCAGTTCTTC. The full variable domain, with the rest looked up from reference TRBV12-5 and TRBJ2-1, is DARVTQTPRHKVTEMGQEVTMRCQPILGHNTVFWYRQTMMQGLELLAYFRNRAPLDDSGMPKDRFSAEMPDATLATLKIQPSEPRDSAVYFCASGLVTVGQGVYNEQFFGPGTRLTVL.

The chain employs TRBV6-5 and TRBJ1-5; no definite D call. Germline assignment: CDR1 MNHEY and CDR2 SVGAGI. The CDR3 length is 14 residues. Between the trimmed V and J ends, which lost 6 bases and 5 bases, there was a span of 14 bases. The chain's CDR3 is CASSPRTAYQPQHF. The DNA for the CDR3 is TGTGCCAGCAGCCCGAGGACCGCTTATCAGCCCCAGCATTTT.

This clonotype was counted a few times. The gene calls are TRBV30 and TRBJ2-3; D ambiguous. Trimming removed 2 bases from V and 5 bases from J, with 2 bases in between. This CDR3 is built from 10 residues. In germline, CDR1 is GTSNPN, CDR2 SVGIG (reference sequence). Here the CDR3 reads CAWSLDTQYF. The CDR3 region has the DNA TGTGCCTGGAGTCTAGATACGCAGTATTTT.

This clonotype occurred many times. CDR3 DNA: TGTGCCATCAGACTGGACAGGGAAAATGAAGCTTTCTTT. Its protein product is CAIRLDRENEAFF. The chain uses TRBV10-3 and TRBJ1-1, with 8 bases that match TRBD1. This CDR3 has 13 residues. Trimming at V came to 6 bases and at J to 7 bases, leaving 7 bases not matched to a gene. The germline CDR1 and CDR2 sequences are ENHRY and SYGVKD.

This clonotype has at least ten counts. V usage is TRBV6-1 and J usage is TRBJ1-5; 7 bases are shared with TRBD1. The CDR3 consists of 16 residues. V was clipped by 5 bases and J by 3 bases; unmatched bases: 10. CDR1 and CDR2 (germline): MNHNS, SASEGT. Here the CDR3 reads CASSQRPGTDNQPQHF. CDR3 bases: TGTGCCAGCAGTCAACGCCCGGGGACAGACAATCAGCCCCAGCATTTT.

This clonotype occurred many times. V is TRBV15 and J is TRBJ2-5; 10 nucleotides line up with TRBD2. The ends lost 6 bases at V and 1 base at J; junction bases unmatched: 5. The germline V gene has CDR1 LNHNV and CDR2 YYDKDF (reference sequence). The CDR3 is 15 residues long. The CDR3 DNA reads as TGTGCCACCAGGCCTAGCGGGGGAGTCCAAGAGACCCAGTACTTC. It yields the protein CATRPSGGVQETQYF. Together with reference TRBV15 and TRBJ2-5, the CDR3 gives the full variable domain: DAMVIQNPRYQVTQFGKPVTLSCSQTLNHNVMYWYQQKSSQAPKLLFHYYDKDFNNEADTPDNFQSRRPNTSFCFLDIRSPGLGDTAMYLCATRPSGGVQETQYFGPGTRLLVL.

This clonotype was counted ten times or more. The chain couples TRBV2 to TRBJ1-2; D ambiguous. Germline CDR1 SNHLY, CDR2 FYNNEI. The CDR3 sequence is 15 residues long. V was pared by 9 bases and J by 5 bases, with 22 bases between. Here the CDR3 reads CARSTQNDLLYGYTF. The CDR3 DNA sequence: TGTGCCAGATCAACCCAGAATGATTTGCTTTATGGCTACACCTTC.

A few counts support this clonotype. The chain employs TRBV12-3 or TRBV12-4 and TRBJ1-6; 8 nucleotides match TRBD1. CDR3 length equals 12 residues. J gave up 9 bases and V 6 bases, and 1 base lay outside the gene matches. The CDR3 spells CASRQGGSPLHF. CDR3 sequence (DNA): TGTGCCAGCAGACAGGGGGGTTCACCCCTCCACTTT.

This clonotype was detected ten times or more. The chain uses TRBV5-5 and TRBJ2-1, with TRBD1 as a possible D gene (6 bases). V was shortened by 4 bases and J by 0 bases, with 8 bases between the two germline ends. Germline V CDR1 and CDR2: SGHKS, YYEKEE (reference sequence). This CDR3 spans 14 amino acids. DNA for the CDR3: TGTGCCAGCAGCCGGACAGTCTCCTACAATGAGCAGTTCTTC. Residues: CASSRTVSYNEQFF.

The V gene is TRBV11-2, the J gene TRBJ2-3; 8 positions match TRBD2. Germline lookup yields CDR1 SGHAT and CDR2 FQNNGV. This CDR3 has 17 amino acids. The J segment lost 0 bases and the V segment lost 7 bases, leaving 12 bases of the junction unmatched. The CDR3 loop reads CASTSGTRGGSTDTQYF. The CDR3, as DNA: TGTGCCAGCACCTCTGGGACTAGAGGAGGGAGCACAGATACGCAGTATTTT. The full variable domain, completed using reference TRBV11-2 and TRBJ2-3, is EAGVAQSPRYKIIEKRQSVAFWCNPISGHATLYWYQQILGQGPKLLIQFQNNGVVDDSQLPKDRFSAERLKGVDSTLKIQPAKLEDSAVYLCASTSGTRGGSTDTQYFGPGTRLTVL.